Each of the 27 T cell receptor beta chains below was sequenced from the same sample in a study of blood T cell repertoires in COVID-19. Repertoires were generated with immunoSEQ multiplex PCR, while TCRdb's copy carries only in-frame clones and drops some. The sample includes 200,000 to 250,000 clones, about 83% of them seen just once. The specimen sequenced was peripheral blood. Receptors were obtained from a woman aged 45-65 years with active or convalescent COVID-19.

The chain links TRBV29-1 to TRBJ2-7, with a possible D match to TRBD1 (5 bases). CDR1 is SQVTM and CDR2 is ANQGSEA in the germline V gene. This CDR3 region has 12 residues. V gave up 7 bases and J gave up 2 bases, with 12 bases separating them. The CDR3 loop reads CSGQTATYEQYF. The CDR3 DNA sequence: TGCAGCGGCCAGACAGCAACCTACGAGCAGTACTTC.

V usage is TRBV27 and J usage is TRBJ1-1; perhaps TRBD1 as D (6 bases). The CDR3 length is 14 residues. V was shortened by 5 bases and J by 4 bases, with 14 bases between the two germline ends. Germline CDR1 reads MNHEY; CDR2 reads SMNVEV (reference sequence). The CDR3 sequence is CASSEARGSTEAFF. CDR3 bases: TGTGCCAGCAGTGAGGCGAGGGGGAGCACTGAAGCTTTCTTT.

The CDR3 DNA reads TGCGCCAGCAGCCAGGACCCAGGGGGTCGTCAGCCCCAGCATTTT. As protein: CASSQDPGGRQPQHF. The J gene is TRBJ1-5, the V gene TRBV4-1; TRBD1 agrees at 7 bases. V trimming: 3 bases; J trimming: 6 bases; junction bases outside the gene matches: 8. From germline, CDR1 is MGHRA and CDR2 YSYEKL. This CDR3 has 15 residues.

V gene TRBV7-6 combines with J gene TRBJ2-2, with a possible D match to TRBD1 (5 bases). The length of the CDR3 is 15 residues. From germline, CDR1 is SGHVS and CDR2 FNYEAQ. The V end lost 4 bases, the J end lost 6 bases, and 15 bases lay between the germline ends. The CDR3 region has the DNA TGTGCCAGCAGCTCAGGGCCCGAAAAGGCCGGGGAGCTGTTTTTT. It codes for CASSSGPEKAGELFF.

The chain is built from TRBV7-2 and TRBJ2-1, with no clear D. V lost 0 bases and J lost 0, with 9 bases in between. Germline assignment: CDR1 SGHTA and CDR2 FQGNSA. This CDR3 contains 16 residues. The CDR3 here is CASSLAATRSYNEQFF. The CDR3 nucleotides are TGTGCCAGCAGCTTAGCAGCCACCCGCTCCTACAATGAGCAGTTCTTC.

The chain is built from TRBV18 and TRBJ2-3, with 8 bases fitting TRBD2. Losses at the gene ends were 6 bases for V and 1 base for J; bases not matched to a gene: 6. Germline CDR1 and CDR2: KGHSH and LQKENI. This CDR3 comprises 15 residues. The CDR3 bases are TGTGCCAGCTCTGGACTAGCCGCGGGCACAGATACGCAGTATTTT. Its translation is CASSGLAAGTDTQYF. Looking up the rest from reference TRBV18 and TRBJ2-3 gives the full variable domain: NAGVMQNPRHLVRRRGQEARLRCSPMKGHSHVYWYRQLPEEGLKFMVYLQKENIIDESGMPKERFSAEFPKEGPSILRIQQVVRGDSAAYFCASSGLAAGTDTQYFGPGTRLTVL.

This chain links TRBV12-5 with TRBJ1-5; D gene uncertain. This CDR3 has 15 amino acids. CDR1 is LGHNT, CDR2 FRNRAP, per germline. V was pared by 1 base and J by 3 bases, with 10 bases between. The CDR3 DNA sequence: TGTGCTAGTGGTTTGGGACACCTTCCCAATCAGCCCCAGCATTTT. Its protein is CASGLGHLPNQPQHF.

CDR3 DNA sequence: TGTGCCAGCAACTCACGACAGATCTCTAACACTGAAGCTTTCTTT. Its translation is CASNSRQISNTEAFF. This chain links TRBV6-4 with TRBJ1-1; a weak D match, TRBD1 (5 bases). Germline CDR1 is MRHNA and CDR2 is SNTAGT. The CDR3 length is 15 residues. Trimming removed 7 bases from V and 2 bases from J, with 17 bases in between.

Within the sample, this clone is medium-sized. The rearrangement uses TRBV5-1 and TRBJ1-1, with 8 bases identical to TRBD1. Germline-derived CDR1 and CDR2 are SGHRS and YFSETQ. The length of the CDR3 is 14 residues. Trimming at V came to 4 bases and at J to 4 bases, leaving 6 bases not matched to a gene. The chain's CDR3 is CASSQRQGLTEAFF. The CDR3 DNA reads TGCGCCAGCAGCCAACGACAGGGGCTCACTGAAGCTTTCTTT.

The V and J genes are TRBV19 and TRBJ1-4; D possibly corresponds to TRBD1 (5 bases). The germline gives CDR1 LNHDA, CDR2 SQIVND (reference sequence). V lost 4 bases and J 3 bases, leaving 9 bases between the germline ends. This CDR3 comprises 14 residues. CDR3 residues: CASSRQSSNEKLFF. The DNA of the CDR3 is TGTGCCAGTAGTAGACAGTCTTCTAATGAAAAACTGTTTTTT.

The chain uses TRBV5-1 and TRBJ2-3; 12 bases match TRBD2. Trimming at V came to 1 base and at J to 0 bases, leaving 6 bases not matched to a gene. Looked up from germline, CDR1 is SGHRS and CDR2 is YFSETQ. This CDR3 region has 18 residues. The CDR3 coding sequence is TGCGCCAGCAGCTTGAGACTAGCGGGGGCCGAAAGCACAGATACGCAGTATTTT. Translating gives CASSLRLAGAESTDTQYF.

The rearrangement links TRBV19 to TRBJ1-5; TRBD1 aligns across 9 bases. The CDR3 sequence is 17 residues long. Looked up from germline, CDR1 is LNHDA and CDR2 is SQIVND (reference sequence). Losses at the gene ends were 5 bases for V and 2 bases for J; bases not matched to a gene: 10. CDR3 loop: CASSPGTGFLRNQPQHF. The CDR3 region has the DNA TGTGCCAGTAGTCCAGGGACAGGGTTCCTGCGCAATCAGCCCCAGCATTTT.

The rearrangement uses TRBV28 and TRBJ1-3; D may be TRBD1 (5 bases). This CDR3 is built from 15 residues. Germline CDR1 is MDHEN and CDR2 is SYDVKM. V lost 2 bases and J lost 1, with 9 bases in between. The CDR3 DNA sequence: TGTGCCAGCAGTTTAGGAGGGGATTCTGGAAACACCATATATTTT. Translating gives CASSLGGDSGNTIYF.

The rearrangement joins TRBV9 to TRBJ2-1; 7 bases agree with TRBD2. Unmatched junction bases numbered 10, after V lost 2 bases and J lost 5 bases. This CDR3 has 16 residues. CDR1 is SGDLS, CDR2 YYNGEE, per germline. The CDR3 spells CASSVTSWGGNNEQFF. In DNA form, the CDR3 reads TGTGCCAGCAGCGTCACCTCGTGGGGGGGTAACAATGAGCAGTTCTTC. Looking up the rest from reference TRBV9 and TRBJ2-1 gives the full variable domain: DSGVTQTPKHLITATGQRVTLRCSPRSGDLSVYWYQQSLDQGLQFLIQYYNGEERAKGNILERFSAQQFPDLHSELNLSSLELGDSALYFCASSVTSWGGNNEQFFGPGTRLTVL.

This chain connects TRBV3-1 (or the pseudogene TRBV3-2) to TRBJ1-4; tentative D call: TRBD1 (6 bases). Trimming shortened V by 7 bases and J by 7 bases, and 10 bases separated the two germline ends. CDR1 and CDR2 (germline): LGHDT, YNNKEL (reference sequence). The CDR3 has 12 residues. In DNA, the CDR3 is TGTGCCAGCAAGGGGGTTGGTGAAAAACTGTTTTTT. Its translation: CASKGVGEKLFF.

This chain uses TRBV4-1 with TRBJ1-1, with no clear D. The V end lost 2 bases, the J end lost 7 bases, and 17 bases lay between the germline ends. CDR3 length: 15 residues. The germline V gene has CDR1 MGHRA and CDR2 YSYEKL. CDR3 protein: CASSQPFLRAGEAFF. The CDR3 DNA is TGCGCCAGCAGCCAACCTTTCTTACGTGCAGGTGAAGCTTTCTTT.

The V and J genes are TRBV24-1 and TRBJ2-3, with 11 bases aligning to TRBD2. The CDR3 contains 19 residues. CDR1 KGHDR and CDR2 SFDVKD come from the germline V gene. V was pared by 0 bases and J by 6 bases, with 13 bases of the junction left unmatched. CDR3 nucleotide sequence: TGTGCCACCAGTGATTTGTCCGGGACTAGCGGAATTCCGGGGGATACGCAGTATTTT. Translated, it gives CATSDLSGTSGIPGDTQYF.

The chain recombines TRBV10-3 with TRBJ2-2, with D perhaps matching TRBD2 (6 bases). The germline gives CDR1 ENHRY, CDR2 SYGVKD. The CDR3 has 14 amino acids. Trimming pared 8 bases from V and 4 bases from J, leaving 14 bases between. CDR3 coding DNA: TGTGCCATCGGGGAGGTTGGGAGCACCGGGGAGCTGTTTTTT. Residues: CAIGEVGSTGELFF.

The chain is built from TRBV28 and TRBJ2-1; no clear D gene. Trimming took 5 bases from V and 3 from J, leaving 8 bases between them. The CDR3 totals 13 residues. Germline loops: CDR1 MDHEN, CDR2 SYDVKM. CDR3 DNA: TGTGCCAGCAGTCCAGTCGACTACAATGAGCAGTTCTTC. The encoded protein is CASSPVDYNEQFF.

The V gene is TRBV7-6, the J gene TRBJ2-2, with 7 nucleotides matching TRBD2. Germline loops: CDR1 SGHVS, CDR2 FNYEAQ. V lost 7 bases to trimming and J lost 5 bases; unmatched junction nucleotides: 13. This CDR3 has 16 residues. In DNA, the CDR3 is TGTGCCAGCACCTCCATTGGGGGGGGTGTGACCGGGGAGCTGTTTTTT. It translates to CASTSIGGGVTGELFF. The variable domain in full, completed from reference TRBV7-6 and TRBJ2-2, reads GAGVSQSPRYKVTKRGQDVALRCDPISGHVSLYWYRQALGQGPEFLTYFNYEAQQDKSGLPNDRFSAERPEGSISTLTIQRTEQRDSAMYRCASTSIGGGVTGELFFGEGSRLTVL.

V and J are TRBV7-9 and TRBJ2-5; TRBD1 aligns across 7 bases. This CDR3 is built from 14 residues. Looked up from germline, CDR1 is SEHNR and CDR2 is FQNEAQ (reference sequence). V was pared by 6 bases and J by 3 bases, with 7 bases of the junction left unmatched. The CDR3 sequence is CASRVGTAEETQYF. For the CDR3, the DNA is TGTGCCAGCAGGGTAGGGACAGCCGAAGAGACCCAGTACTTC. The full variable domain, in which reference TRBV7-9 and TRBJ2-5 provide the parts outside the CDR3, is DTGVSQNPRHKITKRGQNVTFRCDPISEHNRLYWYRQTLGQGPEFLTYFQNEAQLEKSRLLSDRFSAERPKGSFSTLEIQRTEQGDSAMYLCASRVGTAEETQYFGPGTRLLVL.

The rearrangement links TRBV24-1 to TRBJ1-5; 8 bases line up with TRBD1. Per germline, CDR1 KGHDR and CDR2 SFDVKD. V lost 5 bases and J lost 6; bases outside the gene matches: 2. The CDR3 is made up of 13 amino acids. The CDR3 loop is CATSGDRGQPQHF. The CDR3 nucleotides are TGTGCCACCAGTGGAGACAGGGGTCAGCCCCAGCATTTT.

This clone is a singleton in its sample. This chain joins TRBV2 and TRBJ1-2; 8 bases agree with TRBD1. CDR1 SNHLY and CDR2 FYNNEI come from the germline V gene. The CDR3 loop spans 14 amino acids. V was clipped by 8 bases and J by 6 bases; unmatched bases: 11. The CDR3 protein is CASSETRQGNGYTF. The CDR3 nucleotides are TGTGCCAGCTCAGAAACCCGACAGGGGAATGGCTACACCTTC.

V and J are TRBV5-4 and TRBJ1-1; D not resolved. The CDR3 is 14 amino acids. V lost 0 bases and J lost 7, with 13 bases in between. Germline CDR1 and CDR2: SGHNT and YYREEE (reference sequence). CDR3 loop: CASSLGSSSGEAFF. The DNA for the CDR3 is TGTGCCAGCAGCTTGGGGTCCTCGTCAGGTGAAGCTTTCTTT.

The chain is built from TRBV6-5 and TRBJ2-7, with TRBD2 matching over 10 bases. Losses at the gene ends were 8 bases for V and 4 bases for J; bases not matched to a gene: 8. The V gene's germline CDR1 is MNHEY and CDR2 SVGAGI. The CDR3 extends over 14 amino acids. This CDR3 is CASHSSGRPYEQYF. The CDR3 DNA follows: TGTGCCAGCCACAGTAGCGGGAGGCCGTACGAGCAGTACTTC.

The V and J genes are TRBV7-9 and TRBJ2-7, with 9 bases matching TRBD2. V lost 7 bases and J lost 2; bases outside the gene matches: 18. CDR3 length equals 18 residues. Germline values: CDR1 SEHNR, CDR2 FQNEAQ (reference sequence). CDR3 nucleotides: TGTGCCAGCACCCCCCCGGCTCTAGCGGGACTTAAGGCCTACGAGCAGTACTTC. It specifies CASTPPALAGLKAYEQYF.

This clone was detected once. J is TRBJ1-2 and V is TRBV28; the D is unclear. The V end was cut by 6 bases, the J end by 4 bases, with 9 bases between. Germline-derived CDR1 and CDR2 are MDHEN and SYDVKM. The CDR3 runs to 12 residues. DNA of the CDR3: TGTGCCAGCAGACTACTGCCCTATGGCTACACCTTC. Translating gives CASRLLPYGYTF.